Below are 26 T cell receptor beta chains sequenced from a single sample in a study of PD-1 blockade in classical Hodgkin lymphoma (TCRdb year 2020). Taken with the paper, the label for time point translates to: newly diagnosed, previously untreated cHL patient sample. A Miltenyi CD4+ T cell isolation kit was used for magnetic negative selection to purify CD4+ T cells from thawed PBMCs. The method behind the library was the immunoSEQ multiplex PCR assay. TCRdb stores this immuneACCESS table with in-frame sequences only. Part of the clones is absent; in the studies checked, under half of the shortfall reflects unresolved V genes, and no reason is known for the rest. Across this sample there are roughly 16,000 clones, with roughly 90% seen only once. 0.45% to 0.6% of the sample is held by the ten biggest clonotypes. The sample consisted of CD4+ T cells from blood. These receptors were obtained from a human donor with classical Hodgkin lymphoma.

This clone is a singleton in its sample. The chain carries TRBV2 and TRBJ2-5; D may be TRBD2 (6 bases). The V gene's germline CDR1 is SNHLY and CDR2 FYNNEI. Trimming left V 5 bases short and J 1 base short, with 14 bases between. The CDR3 is made up of 15 amino acids. CDR3 loop: CASSPVPSVQETQYF. The DNA of the CDR3 is TGTGCCAGCAGTCCCGTACCTAGCGTCCAAGAGACCCAGTACTTC.

This clone occurred once. The rearrangement uses TRBV25-1 and TRBJ2-5; no definite D call. V lost 2 bases to trimming and J lost 0 bases, with 10 bases between them. This CDR3 contains 15 residues. Per germline, CDR1 MGHDK and CDR2 SYGVNS. CDR3 region: CASSERRTYQETQYF. In DNA form, the CDR3 reads TGTGCCAGCAGTGAAAGAAGAACGTACCAAGAGACCCAGTACTTC.

This sequence joins TRBV6-5 and TRBJ2-7; D is unclear. Trimming stripped 6 bases from V and 6 bases from J, with 12 bases between. The CDR3 has 12 residues. Germline loops: CDR1 MNHEY, CDR2 SVGAGI. The CDR3 spells CASSPSPAEQYF. DNA for the CDR3: TGTGCCAGCAGCCCCTCCCCCGCCGAGCAGTACTTC.

This chain joins TRBV19 and TRBJ1-5; maybe TRBD1 (5 bases). The germline gives CDR1 LNHDA, CDR2 SQIVND (reference sequence). This CDR3 has 15 residues. V lost 7 bases to trimming and J lost 3 bases, with 16 bases between them. CDR3 in amino acids: CASTYAGGSNQPQHF. The CDR3 DNA reads TGTGCCAGTACTTATGCTGGGGGTTCCAATCAGCCCCAGCATTTT.

V gene TRBV30 combines with J gene TRBJ1-1; the D is unclear. V lost 0 bases and J 6 bases, leaving 5 bases between the germline ends. CDR1 GTSNPN and CDR2 SVGIG come from the germline V gene (reference sequence). This CDR3 contains 11 residues. CDR3 sequence (DNA): TGTGCCTGGAGTGTACCTTCTGAAGCTTTCTTT. Translation gives CAWSVPSEAFF.

This clone was detected once. The V gene is TRBV12-5, the J gene TRBJ2-5, with 13 bases fitting TRBD2. This CDR3 spans 16 amino acids. CDR1 and CDR2 (germline): LGHNT, FRNRAP. Trimming took 0 bases from V and 4 from J; bases not matched to a gene: 2. Written as DNA, the CDR3 is TGTGCTAGTGGTTTGGTTCGGACTAGCGGGAGAGAGACCCAGTACTTC. It codes for CASGLVRTSGRETQYF. The entire variable domain, with the rest obtained from reference TRBV12-5 and TRBJ2-5, is as follows: DARVTQTPRHKVTEMGQEVTMRCQPILGHNTVFWYRQTMMQGLELLAYFRNRAPLDDSGMPKDRFSAEMPDATLATLKIQPSEPRDSAVYFCASGLVRTSGRETQYFGPGTRLLVL.

This clone was observed once. V is TRBV18 and J is TRBJ1-3; 9 bases are shared with TRBD1. The CDR3 extends over 16 amino acids. CDR1 KGHSH and CDR2 LQKENI come from the germline V gene. The trim removed 1 base at V and 4 bases at J, leaving 5 bases unmatched. The CDR3 nucleotides are TGTGCCAGCTCACCACACCCCGGACAGGGGGGAAACACCATATATTTT. Its protein is CASSPHPGQGGNTIYF.

V and J are TRBV2 and TRBJ2-1; 10 positions agree with TRBD2. After removal of 1 base from V and 5 bases from J, the junction contained 5 bases not matched to a gene. The CDR3 loop spans 16 amino acids. Germline CDR1 is SNHLY and CDR2 is FYNNEI. The CDR3 region has the DNA TGTGCCAGCAGTGAAGTCGGGACTAGCGTAGACAATGAGCAGTTCTTC. It codes for CASSEVGTSVDNEQFF.

The chain employs TRBV30 and TRBJ1-6, with 7 bases matching TRBD1. Germline V gene data show CDR1 as GTSNPN and CDR2 as SVGIG (reference sequence). The CDR3 contains 14 residues. J gave up 6 bases and V 4 bases, and 6 bases lay outside the gene matches. The CDR3 DNA is TGTGCCTGGACACGACAGGGTAGTAATTCACCCCTCCACTTT. The encoded protein is CAWTRQGSNSPLHF.

V and J are TRBV4-1 and TRBJ2-1, with 8 bases identical to TRBD2. J lost 2 bases, V lost 1 base, and 4 bases had no gene match. The CDR3 runs 16 residues. Germline V lookup: CDR1 MGHRA, CDR2 YSYEKL. CDR3 region: CASSQVEAGAYNEQFF. In nucleotides, the CDR3 is TGCGCCAGCAGCCAAGTTGAAGCGGGGGCCTACAATGAGCAGTTCTTC.

This clone has just a few counts. V is TRBV21-1 and J is TRBJ1-5. TRBV21-1 is assigned pseudogene status. This CDR3 region has 13 residues. CDR3 sequence: CASSKGVRQPQHF. The CDR3 bases are TGTGCCAGCAGCAAAGGGGTGCGGCAGCCCCAGCATTTT.

The gene calls are TRBV6-1 and TRBJ1-1, with D unresolved. V lost 6 bases and J lost 3, with 11 bases in between. The germline gives CDR1 MNHNS, CDR2 SASEGT. The CDR3 covers 13 residues. The chain's CDR3 is CASSLDRYTEAFF. In DNA form, the CDR3 reads TGTGCCAGCAGCCTCGACCGATACACTGAAGCTTTCTTT.

The chain employs TRBV28 and TRBJ2-2, with unresolved D. The germline gives CDR1 MDHEN, CDR2 SYDVKM. The V end was cut by 8 bases, the J end by 0 bases, with 10 bases between. This CDR3 region has 14 residues. The CDR3 nucleotides are TGTGCCAGCCGAGGACGGCCGAACACCGGGGAGCTGTTTTTT. This sequence encodes CASRGRPNTGELFF. The full variable domain, with the rest looked up from reference TRBV28 and TRBJ2-2, is DVKVTQSSRYLVKRTGEKVFLECVQDMDHENMFWYRQDPGLGLRLIYFSYDVKMKEKGDIPEGYSVSREKKERFSLILESASTNQTSMYLCASRGRPNTGELFFGEGSRLTVL.

The gene calls are TRBV18 and TRBJ2-2; TRBD2 matches 8 bases. The J segment lost 1 base and the V segment lost 4 bases, leaving 5 bases of the junction unmatched. The CDR3 is 16 residues long. The germline CDR1 and CDR2 sequences are KGHSH and LQKENI. The CDR3 sequence is CASSRPGLGNTGELFF. Here the CDR3 DNA reads TGTGCCAGCTCACGACCGGGACTAGGGAACACCGGGGAGCTGTTTTTT.

The chain carries TRBV30 and TRBJ2-3, with 8 bases that match TRBD2. The CDR3 loop spans 14 amino acids. The germline V gene encodes CDR1 GTSNPN and CDR2 SVGIG (reference sequence). The V gene end was trimmed by 2 bases and the J gene end by 3 bases; junction bases not matched to a gene: 4. The CDR3 loop reads CAWSHPGGTDTQYF. The CDR3 nucleotides are TGTGCCTGGAGTCACCCGGGAGGGACAGATACGCAGTATTTT.

CDR3 amino acids: CASKRGSNEKLFF. The CDR3, as DNA: TGTGCCAGCAAGAGGGGCTCTAATGAAAAACTGTTTTTT. J is TRBJ1-4 and V is TRBV6-5; D possibly corresponds to TRBD1 (5 bases). The CDR3 loop spans 13 amino acids. Germline CDR1 MNHEY, CDR2 SVGAGI. The V gene lost 7 bases and the J gene lost 3 bases, with 9 bases spanning the gap.

Here the CDR3 reads CASSSERYRLGETQYF. The CDR3 coding sequence is TGTGCCAGCAGCTCGGAGCGGTACCGCTTAGGGGAGACCCAGTACTTC. The chain recombines TRBV7-2 with TRBJ2-5; the D gene is possibly TRBD2 (5 bases). V lost 4 bases, J lost 5 bases, and 20 bases lay in between. Germline V gene data show CDR1 as SGHTA and CDR2 as FQGNSA. This CDR3 is 16 amino acids long.

The V gene is TRBV4-1, the J gene TRBJ2-1, with D possibly called TRBD1 or TRBD2 (5 bases each). V was shortened by 0 bases and J by 2 bases, with 14 bases between the two germline ends. Per germline, CDR1 MGHRA and CDR2 YSYEKL. CDR3 length: 17 amino acids. CDR3 nucleotides: TGCGCCAGCAGCCAAGAAGGACAACCCGGGGCCTACAATGAGCAGTTCTTC. Translated: CASSQEGQPGAYNEQFF.

This sequence joins TRBV7-3 and TRBJ2-7; 8 bases map to TRBD2. In germline, CDR1 is SGHTA, CDR2 FQGTGA. This CDR3 has 15 residues. J lost 3 bases, V lost 0 bases, and 4 bases had no gene match. Written as DNA, the CDR3 is TGTGCCAGCAGCTTAACAGCGGGAGCCGGCTACGAGCAGTACTTC. Amino acids: CASSLTAGAGYEQYF. The full variable domain, in which reference TRBV7-3 and TRBJ2-7 provide the parts outside the CDR3, is GAGVSQTPSNKVTEKGKYVELRCDPISGHTALYWYRQSLGQGPEFLIYFQGTGAADDSGLPNDRFFAVRPEGSVSTLKIQRTERGDSAVYLCASSLTAGAGYEQYFGPGTRLTVT.

This clone was recorded once. The chain combines TRBV6-4 with TRBJ2-1, with 10 bases aligning to TRBD2. Germline V gives CDR1 MRHNA, CDR2 SNTAGT. The CDR3 is made up of 15 amino acids. V shed 7 bases, J shed 4 bases, and the junction held 7 bases outside the gene matches. The CDR3 region has the DNA TGTGCCAGCAAACCTACTAGCGGGAATTACAATGAGCAGTTCTTC. Amino acid sequence: CASKPTSGNYNEQFF.

A single count supports this clone. This rearrangement joins TRBV6-9 to TRBJ2-7; D ambiguous. The V gene's germline CDR1 is MNHGY and CDR2 SVAAGI. The CDR3 spans 15 residues. V was trimmed by 2 bases and J by 0 bases, leaving 11 bases between them. The CDR3 DNA follows: TGTGCCAGCAGTTATGTAACTTCAGACTCCTACGAGCAGTACTTC. This sequence encodes CASSYVTSDSYEQYF.

The chain employs TRBV5-4 and TRBJ2-1; the D gene is possibly TRBD2 (5 bases). Trimming stripped 1 base from V and 4 bases from J, with 12 bases between. Per the germline V gene, CDR1 is SGHNT and CDR2 is YYREEE (reference sequence). This CDR3 contains 15 residues. CDR3 in amino acids: CASSLINGLYNEQFF. The DNA for the CDR3 is TGTGCCAGCAGCTTGATCAACGGACTGTACAATGAGCAGTTCTTC. Full variable domain (missing parts from reference TRBV5-4 and TRBJ2-1): ETGVTQSPTHLIKTRGQQVTLRCSSQSGHNTVSWYQQALGQGPQFIFQYYREEENGRGNFPPRFSGLQFPNYSSELNVNALELDDSALYLCASSLINGLYNEQFFGPGTRLTVL.

CDR3 in amino acids: CASSYVGQSKYEQYF. In DNA, the CDR3 is TGTGCCAGCAGTTACGTCGGCCAGTCAAAATACGAGCAGTACTTC. The chain joins TRBV6-5 to TRBJ2-7; D call uncertain. V gave up 2 bases and J gave up 4 bases, with 15 bases separating them. Germline assignment: CDR1 MNHEY and CDR2 SVGAGI. This CDR3 is 15 amino acids long.

The V gene is TRBV6-5, the J gene TRBJ1-4, with D possibly matching TRBD1 (6 bases). CDR3 length equals 13 residues. Looked up from germline, CDR1 is MNHEY and CDR2 is SVGAGI. Trimming took 5 bases from V and 7 from J, leaving 11 bases between them. CDR3 nucleotide sequence: TGTGCCAGCAGTGGGACACCAGGTGAAAAACTGTTTTTT. Translated, it gives CASSGTPGEKLFF.

The V call is TRBV11-3, the J call TRBJ2-1; possible D gene TRBD2, 5 bases. The CDR3 is made up of 14 amino acids. Trimming pared 4 bases from V and 3 bases from J, leaving 10 bases between. The V gene's germline CDR1 is SGHNT and CDR2 YENEEA. The CDR3 protein is CASSSRRGYNEQFF. CDR3 nucleotide sequence: TGTGCCAGCAGCTCCCGACGGGGCTACAATGAGCAGTTCTTC. The full variable domain, completed using reference TRBV11-3 and TRBJ2-1, is EAGVVQSPRYKIIEKKQPVAFWCNPISGHNTLYWYLQNLGQGPELLIRYENEEAVDDSQLPKDRFSAERLKGVDSTLKIQPAELGDSAVYLCASSSRRGYNEQFFGPGTRLTVL.

Note on this clone: Other nucleotide sequences from this sample produce the same CDR3. The J gene is TRBJ2-5, the V gene TRBV29-1; D is possibly TRBD1 or TRBD2 (5 bases each). The germline CDR1 and CDR2 sequences are SQVTM and ANQGSEA. V was trimmed by 4 bases and J by 2 bases, leaving 11 bases between them. The CDR3 sequence is 13 residues long. CDR3 in DNA: TGCAGCGTTGGGCTCGGGGCGCAAGAGACCCAGTACTTC. Encoded protein: CSVGLGAQETQYF.